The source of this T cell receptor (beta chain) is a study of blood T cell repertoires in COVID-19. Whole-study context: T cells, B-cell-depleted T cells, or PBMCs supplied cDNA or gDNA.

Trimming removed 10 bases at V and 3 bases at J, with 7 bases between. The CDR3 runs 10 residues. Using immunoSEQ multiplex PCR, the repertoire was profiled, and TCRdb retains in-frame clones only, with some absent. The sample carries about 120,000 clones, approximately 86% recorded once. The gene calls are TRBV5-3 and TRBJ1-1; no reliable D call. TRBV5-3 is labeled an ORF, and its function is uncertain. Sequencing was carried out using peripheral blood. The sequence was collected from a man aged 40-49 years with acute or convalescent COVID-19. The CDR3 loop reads CASFYTEAFF. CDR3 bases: TGTGCCTCCTTCTACACTGAAGCTTTCTTT.